One T cell receptor (beta chain) is described in this entry. Antigen: not known. The CDR3 loop spans 14 amino acids. The V gene lost 4 bases and the J gene lost 6 bases, with 15 bases spanning the gap. Germline V gene sequence: CDR1 MDHEN, CDR2 SYDVKM. The data were obtained in a study of OX40 agonist ivuxolimab in advanced cancers. On the study more broadly: A male proportion of just over 80% was recorded, with mean age approximately 64 years and range about 23 to 90.

Measured with immunoSEQ multiplex PCR; TCRdb has only the in-frame clones, and not every one. The sample records about 49,000 clones, around 79% being singletons. Findings and limits, study-wide: CD8+ T cells (on average) carried more expanded clones than CD4+ T cells.

The rearrangement joins TRBV28 to TRBJ1-2, with a tentative D call TRBD1 (6 bases). The source was CD4+ or CD8+ T cells sorted from blood, collected in a trial of the OX40 agonist ivuxolimab. The source is an adult with an advanced solid tumor such as melanoma, head and neck, liver or kidney cancer. The CDR3 DNA follows: TGTGCCAGCAGTTCGCAGGGGAAGAGCGATGGCTACACCTTC. Translated: CASSSQGKSDGYTF.